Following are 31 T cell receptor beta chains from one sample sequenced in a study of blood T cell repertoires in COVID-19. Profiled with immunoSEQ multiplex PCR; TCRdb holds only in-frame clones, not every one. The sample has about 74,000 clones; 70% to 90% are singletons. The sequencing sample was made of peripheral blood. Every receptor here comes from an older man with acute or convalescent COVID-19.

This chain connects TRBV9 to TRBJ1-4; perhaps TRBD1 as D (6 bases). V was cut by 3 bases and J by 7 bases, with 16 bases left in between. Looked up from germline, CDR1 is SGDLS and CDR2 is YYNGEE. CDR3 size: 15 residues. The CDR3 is CASSAYGGGGEKLFF. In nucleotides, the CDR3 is TGTGCCAGCAGCGCCTATGGGGGGGGCGGTGAAAAACTGTTTTTT.

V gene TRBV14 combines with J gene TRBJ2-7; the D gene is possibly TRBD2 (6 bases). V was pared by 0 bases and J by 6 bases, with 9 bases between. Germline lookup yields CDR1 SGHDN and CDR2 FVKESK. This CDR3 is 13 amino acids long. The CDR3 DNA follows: TGTGCCAGCAGCCAAGAGTTGGGGGGCGAGCAGTACTTC. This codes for CASSQELGGEQYF.

This CDR3 reads CSVGRRSTEAFF. DNA for the CDR3: TGCAGCGTTGGGCGGAGAAGCACTGAAGCTTTCTTT. The chain employs TRBV29-1 and TRBJ1-1; D unresolved. The germline V gene has CDR1 SQVTM and CDR2 ANQGSEA. Trimming removed 4 bases from V and 4 bases from J, with 10 bases in between. There are 12 residues in the CDR3.

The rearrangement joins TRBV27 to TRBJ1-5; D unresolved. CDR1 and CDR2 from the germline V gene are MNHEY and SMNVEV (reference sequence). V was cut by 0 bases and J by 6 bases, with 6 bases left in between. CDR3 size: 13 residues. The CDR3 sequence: CASSLSRFQPQHF. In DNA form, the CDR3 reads TGTGCCAGCAGTTTATCGAGGTTTCAGCCCCAGCATTTT.

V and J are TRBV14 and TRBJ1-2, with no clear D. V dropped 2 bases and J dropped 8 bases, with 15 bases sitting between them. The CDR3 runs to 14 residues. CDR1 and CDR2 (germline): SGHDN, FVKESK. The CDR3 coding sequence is TGTGCCAGCAGCCAAAGTTTGTCTGGAGGGGGCTACACCTTC. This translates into CASSQSLSGGGYTF. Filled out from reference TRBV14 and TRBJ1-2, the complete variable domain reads EAGVTQFPSHSVIEKGQTVTLRCDPISGHDNLYWYRRVMGKEIKFLLHFVKESKQDESGMPNNRFLAERTGGTYSTLKVQPAELEDSGVYFCASSQSLSGGGYTFGSGTRLTVV.

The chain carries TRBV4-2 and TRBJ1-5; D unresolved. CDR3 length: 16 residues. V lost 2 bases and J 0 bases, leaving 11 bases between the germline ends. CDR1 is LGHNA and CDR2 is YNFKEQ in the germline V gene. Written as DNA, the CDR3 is TGTGCCAGCAGCCAATTCCTTGGGCTTAGCAATCAGCCCCAGCATTTT. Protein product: CASSQFLGLSNQPQHF.

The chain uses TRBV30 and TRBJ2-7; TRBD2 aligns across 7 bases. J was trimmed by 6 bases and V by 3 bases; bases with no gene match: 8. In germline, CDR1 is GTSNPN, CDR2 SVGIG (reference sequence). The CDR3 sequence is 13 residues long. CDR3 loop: CAWSWGRAGEQYF. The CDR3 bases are TGTGCCTGGAGCTGGGGGAGGGCAGGCGAGCAGTACTTC.

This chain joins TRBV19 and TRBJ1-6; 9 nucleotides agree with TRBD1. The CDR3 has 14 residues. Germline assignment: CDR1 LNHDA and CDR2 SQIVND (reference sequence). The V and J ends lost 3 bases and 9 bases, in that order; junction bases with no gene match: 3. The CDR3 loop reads CASSMADRGSPLHF. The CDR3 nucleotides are TGTGCCAGTAGTATGGCGGACAGGGGTTCACCCCTCCACTTT.

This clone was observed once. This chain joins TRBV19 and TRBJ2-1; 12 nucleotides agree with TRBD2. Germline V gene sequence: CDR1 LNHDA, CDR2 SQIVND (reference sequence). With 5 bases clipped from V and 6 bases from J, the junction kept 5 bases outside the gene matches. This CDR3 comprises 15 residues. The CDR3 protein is CASSPGTSGFNEQFF. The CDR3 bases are TGTGCCAGTAGTCCCGGGACTAGCGGGTTCAATGAGCAGTTCTTC.

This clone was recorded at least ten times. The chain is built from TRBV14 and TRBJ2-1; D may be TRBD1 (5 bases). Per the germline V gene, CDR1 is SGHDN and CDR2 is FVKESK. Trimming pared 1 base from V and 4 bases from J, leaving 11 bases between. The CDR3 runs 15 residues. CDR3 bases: TGTGCCAGCAGCCAAGGGACAAGTAATTACAATGAGCAGTTCTTC. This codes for CASSQGTSNYNEQFF. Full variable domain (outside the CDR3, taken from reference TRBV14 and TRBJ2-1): EAGVTQFPSHSVIEKGQTVTLRCDPISGHDNLYWYRRVMGKEIKFLLHFVKESKQDESGMPNNRFLAERTGGTYSTLKVQPAELEDSGVYFCASSQGTSNYNEQFFGPGTRLTVL.

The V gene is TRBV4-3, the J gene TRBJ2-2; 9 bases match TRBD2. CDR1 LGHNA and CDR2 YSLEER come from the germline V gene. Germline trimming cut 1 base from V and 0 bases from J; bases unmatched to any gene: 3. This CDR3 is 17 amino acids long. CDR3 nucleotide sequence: TGCGCCAGCAGCCAAGCAGGCGGGGGGGCGAACACCGGGGAGCTGTTTTTT. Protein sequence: CASSQAGGGANTGELFF.

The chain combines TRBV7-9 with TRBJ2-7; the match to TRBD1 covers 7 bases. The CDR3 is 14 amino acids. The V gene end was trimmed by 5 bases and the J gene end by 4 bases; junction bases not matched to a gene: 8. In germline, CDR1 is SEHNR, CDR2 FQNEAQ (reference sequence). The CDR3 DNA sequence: TGTGCCAGCAGCGCCCGACAGGGAATATACGAGCAGTACTTC. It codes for CASSARQGIYEQYF.

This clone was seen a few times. In DNA, the CDR3 is TGTGCCAGCAGTCCCTCACGGACTAGCGGGGGGGCCGGTGAGACCCAGTACTTC. It specifies CASSPSRTSGGAGETQYF. The chain links TRBV27 to TRBJ2-5; 15 bases align to TRBD2. The CDR3 is 18 amino acids. Unmatched junction bases numbered 12, after V lost 5 bases and J lost 5 bases. The germline V gene has CDR1 MNHEY and CDR2 SMNVEV (reference sequence).

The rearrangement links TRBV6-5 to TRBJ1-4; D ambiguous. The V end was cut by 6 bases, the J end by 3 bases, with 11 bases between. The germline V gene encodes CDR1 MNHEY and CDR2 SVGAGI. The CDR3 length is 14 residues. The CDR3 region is CASRRGSANEKLFF. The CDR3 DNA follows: TGTGCCAGCAGGAGAGGGTCAGCTAATGAAAAACTGTTTTTT.

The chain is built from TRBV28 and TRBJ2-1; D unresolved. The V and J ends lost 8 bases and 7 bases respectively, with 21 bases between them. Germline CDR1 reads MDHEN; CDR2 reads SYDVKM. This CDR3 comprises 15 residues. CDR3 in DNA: TGTGCCAGCGTGCCCTCAGGTGCCGGAAGGAATGAGCAGTTCTTC. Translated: CASVPSGAGRNEQFF.

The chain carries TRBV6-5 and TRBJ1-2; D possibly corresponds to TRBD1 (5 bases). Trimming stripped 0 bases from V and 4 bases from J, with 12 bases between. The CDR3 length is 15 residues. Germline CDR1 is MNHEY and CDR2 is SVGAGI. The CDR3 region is CASSYSGGTAYGYTF. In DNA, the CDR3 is TGTGCCAGCAGTTACTCCGGCGGGACGGCCTATGGCTACACCTTC.

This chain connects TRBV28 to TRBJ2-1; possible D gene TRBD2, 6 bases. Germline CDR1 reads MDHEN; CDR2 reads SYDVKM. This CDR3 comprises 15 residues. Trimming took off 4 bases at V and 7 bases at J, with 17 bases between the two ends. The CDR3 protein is CASSSSGLGWNEQFF. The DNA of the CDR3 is TGTGCCAGCAGTTCCTCGGGACTGGGATGGAATGAGCAGTTCTTC.

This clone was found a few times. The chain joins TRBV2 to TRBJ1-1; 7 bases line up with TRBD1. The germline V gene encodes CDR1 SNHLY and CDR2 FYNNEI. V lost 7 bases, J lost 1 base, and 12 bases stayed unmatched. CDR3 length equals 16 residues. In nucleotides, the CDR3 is TGTGCCAGCAATCGACAGGGCTCGGATAAGAACACTGAAGCTTTCTTT. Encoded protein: CASNRQGSDKNTEAFF.

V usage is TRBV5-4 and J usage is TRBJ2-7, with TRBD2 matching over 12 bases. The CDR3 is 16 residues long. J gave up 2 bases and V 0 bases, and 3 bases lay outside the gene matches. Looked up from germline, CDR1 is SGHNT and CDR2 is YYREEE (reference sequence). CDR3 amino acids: CASSLGASGGAYEQYF. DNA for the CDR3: TGTGCCAGCAGCTTGGGGGCTAGCGGGGGGGCCTACGAGCAGTACTTC.

CDR3 DNA sequence: TGTGCCAGCAGCCTGGGTGGAAGCGGGAGGGCCGGGGAGCTGTTTTTT. As protein: CASSLGGSGRAGELFF. This chain connects TRBV4-2 to TRBJ2-2; 10 nucleotides agree with TRBD2. There are 16 residues in the CDR3. Germline CDR1 LGHNA, CDR2 YNFKEQ. J was trimmed by 6 bases and V by 4 bases; bases with no gene match: 8.

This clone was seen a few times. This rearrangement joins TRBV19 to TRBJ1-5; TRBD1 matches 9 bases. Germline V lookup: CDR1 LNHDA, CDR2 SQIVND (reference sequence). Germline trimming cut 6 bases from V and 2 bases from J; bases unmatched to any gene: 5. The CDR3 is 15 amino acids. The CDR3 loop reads CASRRDREGNQPQHF. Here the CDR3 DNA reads TGTGCCAGTAGGCGGGACAGGGAGGGCAATCAGCCCCAGCATTTT. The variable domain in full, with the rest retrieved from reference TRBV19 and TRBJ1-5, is DGGITQSPKYLFRKEGQNVTLSCEQNLNHDAMYWYRQDPGQGLRLIYYSQIVNDFQKGDIAEGYSVSREKKESFPLTVTSAQKNPTAFYLCASRRDREGNQPQHFGDGTRLSIL.

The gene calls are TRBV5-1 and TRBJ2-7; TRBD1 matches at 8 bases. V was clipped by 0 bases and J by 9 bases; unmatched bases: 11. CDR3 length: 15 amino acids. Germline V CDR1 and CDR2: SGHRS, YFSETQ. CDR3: CASSLEGGQVNPQYF. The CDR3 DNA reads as TGCGCCAGCAGCTTGGAAGGGGGACAGGTTAATCCGCAGTACTTC.

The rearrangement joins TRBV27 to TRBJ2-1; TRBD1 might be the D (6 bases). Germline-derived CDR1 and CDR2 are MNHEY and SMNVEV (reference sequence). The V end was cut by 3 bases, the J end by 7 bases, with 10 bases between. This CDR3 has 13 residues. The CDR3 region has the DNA TGTGCCAGCAGTTTGGGGGCGGTAAATGAGCAGTTCTTC. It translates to CASSLGAVNEQFF.

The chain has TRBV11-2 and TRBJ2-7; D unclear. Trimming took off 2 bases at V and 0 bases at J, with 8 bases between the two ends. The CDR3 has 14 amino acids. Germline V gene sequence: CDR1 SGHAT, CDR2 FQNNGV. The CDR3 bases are TGTGCCAGCAGCTTAACCCTGAGCTCCTACGAGCAGTACTTC. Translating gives CASSLTLSSYEQYF. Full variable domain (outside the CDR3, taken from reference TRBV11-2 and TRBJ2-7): EAGVAQSPRYKIIEKRQSVAFWCNPISGHATLYWYQQILGQGPKLLIQFQNNGVVDDSQLPKDRFSAERLKGVDSTLKIQPAKLEDSAVYLCASSLTLSSYEQYFGPGTRLTVT.

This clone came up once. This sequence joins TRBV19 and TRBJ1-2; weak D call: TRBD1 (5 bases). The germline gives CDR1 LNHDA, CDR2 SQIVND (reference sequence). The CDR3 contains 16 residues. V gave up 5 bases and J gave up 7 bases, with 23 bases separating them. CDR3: CASSGGELPSNSGYTF. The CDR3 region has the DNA TGTGCCAGTAGTGGGGGGGAATTGCCTAGTAATTCTGGCTACACCTTC.

The CDR3 nucleotides are TGTGCCAGCAGGGCCACTGGAAACACCATATATTTT. Translated: CASRATGNTIYF. The genes are TRBV28 and TRBJ1-3; D gene uncertain. The CDR3 is 12 residues long. V was trimmed by 6 bases and J by 2 bases, leaving 5 bases between them. Germline V gene data show CDR1 as MDHEN and CDR2 as SYDVKM. Using reference TRBV28 and TRBJ1-3 for the parts outside the CDR3, the full variable domain is DVKVTQSSRYLVKRTGEKVFLECVQDMDHENMFWYRQDPGLGLRLIYFSYDVKMKEKGDIPEGYSVSREKKERFSLILESASTNQTSMYLCASRATGNTIYFGEGSWLTVV.

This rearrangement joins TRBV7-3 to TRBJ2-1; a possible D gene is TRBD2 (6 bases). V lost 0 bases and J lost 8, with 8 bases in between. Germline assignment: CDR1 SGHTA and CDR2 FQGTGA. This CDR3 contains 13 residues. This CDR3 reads CASSLTTGDEQFF. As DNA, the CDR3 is TGTGCCAGCAGCTTAACTACGGGGGATGAGCAGTTCTTC. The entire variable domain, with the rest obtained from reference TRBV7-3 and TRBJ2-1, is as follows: GAGVSQTPSNKVTEKGKYVELRCDPISGHTALYWYRQSLGQGPEFLIYFQGTGAADDSGLPNDRFFAVRPEGSVSTLKIQRTERGDSAVYLCASSLTTGDEQFFGPGTRLTVL.

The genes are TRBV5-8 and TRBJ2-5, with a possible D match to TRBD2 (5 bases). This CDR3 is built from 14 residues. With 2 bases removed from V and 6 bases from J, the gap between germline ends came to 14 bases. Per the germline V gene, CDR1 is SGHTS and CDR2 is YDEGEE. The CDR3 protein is CASSFTGKKKTQYF. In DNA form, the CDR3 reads TGTGCCAGCAGCTTCACCGGGAAAAAAAAGACCCAGTACTTC.

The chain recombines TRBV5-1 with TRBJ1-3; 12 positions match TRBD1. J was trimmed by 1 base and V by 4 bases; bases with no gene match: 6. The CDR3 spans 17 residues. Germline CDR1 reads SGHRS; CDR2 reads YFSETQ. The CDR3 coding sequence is TGCGCCAGCAGCCGTTCGGGACAGGGGGCTTCTGGAAACACCATATATTTT. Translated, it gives CASSRSGQGASGNTIYF. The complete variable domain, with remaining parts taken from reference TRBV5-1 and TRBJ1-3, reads KAGVTQTPRYLIKTRGQQVTLSCSPISGHRSVSWYQQTPGQGLQFLFEYFSETQRNKGNFPGRFSGRQFSNSRSEMNVSTLELGDSALYLCASSRSGQGASGNTIYFGEGSWLTVV.

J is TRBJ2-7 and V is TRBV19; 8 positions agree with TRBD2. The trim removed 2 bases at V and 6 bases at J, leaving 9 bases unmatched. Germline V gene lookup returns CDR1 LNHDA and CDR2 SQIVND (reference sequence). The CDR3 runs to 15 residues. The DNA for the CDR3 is TGTGCCAGTAGTATAAATCTAGCGGGCCAAGGCGAGCAGTACTTC. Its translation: CASSINLAGQGEQYF.

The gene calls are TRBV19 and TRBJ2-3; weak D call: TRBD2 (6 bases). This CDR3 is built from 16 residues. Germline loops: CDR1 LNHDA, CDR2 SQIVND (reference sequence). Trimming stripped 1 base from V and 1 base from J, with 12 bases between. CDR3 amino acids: CASSIVVQRGTDTQYF. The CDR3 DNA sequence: TGTGCCAGTAGTATAGTCGTCCAGCGGGGCACAGATACGCAGTATTTT.